This TCR beta chain was documented in a study of regulatory T cells in long-lasting Graves disease. Findings of the study overall: Less diverse TCR repertoires were seen in persistent Graves' patients than in newly diagnosed ones.

V lost 3 bases and J 0 bases, leaving 6 bases between the germline ends. Germline values: CDR1 GTSNPN, CDR2 SVGIG (reference sequence). The CDR3 loop spans 12 amino acids. A word on this clonotype: The antigen remains unidentified.

Time point here: persistent/refractory GD, antithyroid drugs over 5 years with positive TRAb. The TCR library used RNA extracted from PBMCs. Both iRepertoire HTBI primers and Arm-PCR of CDR3 regions were used to build the TCR beta libraries. A single record per CDR3 protein comes from TCRdb applying MiXCR to the multiplex PCR reads. The data hold 350,000 to 450,000 distinct CDR3 sequences, with less than 30% observed a single time. The specimen was peripheral blood mononuclear cells (PBMCs), collected when the disease was refractory, from a patient treated with antithyroid drugs. The TCR sequence derives from a woman aged 40 to 50 with Graves disease. The chain uses TRBV30 and TRBJ2-7; unclear D gene. The CDR3 is CAWSPDSYEQYF. The CDR3 DNA sequence: TGTGCCTGGAGCCCCGACTCCTACGAGCAGTACTTC.